A selection of T cell receptor beta chains follows, all from one sample in a study of blood T cell repertoires in COVID-19. Repertoires were generated with immunoSEQ multiplex PCR, while TCRdb's copy carries only in-frame clones and drops some. In the table there are 250,000 to 350,000 clones, nearly 90% of which are singletons. Sequencing input: PBMCs or T cells enriched from blood (not recorded which). These receptor sequences come from a woman aged 18-29 years with acute COVID-19. CDR3s include the opening cysteine and the closing phenylalanine or tryptophan. The D gene is left open where the match is weak. Rows may omit the clone size; those that give it use once, few, many or a size class.

J gene: TRBJ1-2; clone size: once; D gene: TRBD1; V gene: TRBV28; CDR3 DNA: TGTGCCAGCCTATCCCTCGGGACAGGGGGAAGTGGCTACACCTTC; CDR3 protein: CASLSLGTGGSGYTF
J gene: TRBJ2-2; clone size: NA; D gene: TRBD1; V gene: TRBV27; CDR3 DNA: TGTGCCAGCAGTTCACAAGACAGGGGGCCCTTCACCGGGGAGCTGTTTTTT; CDR3 protein: CASSSQDRGPFTGELFF
J gene: TRBJ1-5; clone size: once; D gene: NA; V gene: TRBV4-2; CDR3 DNA: TGTGCCAGCAGCCAAGGTTCAGGGATGAATCAGCCCCAGCATTTT; CDR3 protein: CASSQGSGMNQPQHF
J gene: TRBJ2-7; clone size: NA; D gene: TRBD1; V gene: TRBV7-9; CDR3 DNA: TGTGCCAGCAGCCCTCGGACAGGGTCAGTCTACGAGCAGTACTTC; CDR3 protein: CASSPRTGSVYEQYF
J gene: TRBJ2-5; clone size: NA; D gene: TRBD2; V gene: TRBV9; CDR3 DNA: TGTGCCAGCAGCTTGGGACTAGCGGGAGAGACCCAGTACTTC; CDR3 protein: CASSLGLAGETQYF
J gene: TRBJ1-3; clone size: NA; D gene: NA; V gene: TRBV28; CDR3 DNA: TGTGCCAGCAGTTCCGGGGAGGTCCACTCTGGAAACACCATATATTTT; CDR3 protein: CASSSGEVHSGNTIYF
J gene: TRBJ1-5; clone size: NA; D gene: TRBD1; V gene: TRBV6-5; CDR3 DNA: TGTGCCAGCAGTCGGGACAGGGGGGTTAATCAGCCCCAGCATTTT; CDR3 protein: CASSRDRGVNQPQHF
J gene: TRBJ2-7; clone size: NA; D gene: NA; V gene: TRBV9; CDR3 DNA: TGTGCCAGCAGCGTATTTGAGGGCGAGCAGTACTTC; CDR3 protein: CASSVFEGEQYF
J gene: TRBJ1-6; clone size: NA; D gene: NA; V gene: TRBV6-4; CDR3 DNA: TGTGCCAGCACCGAAACAGCGGGGGCTAATTCACCCCTCCACTTT; CDR3 protein: CASTETAGANSPLHF
J gene: TRBJ1-1; clone size: NA; D gene: TRBD1; V gene: TRBV29-1; CDR3 DNA: TGCAGCGTTCGCAGGGGGCGGGAGAACACTGAAGCTTTCTTT; CDR3 protein: CSVRRGRENTEAFF
J gene: TRBJ2-1; clone size: NA; D gene: TRBD2; V gene: TRBV6-2/TRBV6-3; CDR3 DNA: TGTGCCAGCAGTTACTCCTCTAGCGGGTCCAGCTCCTACAATGAGCAGTTCTTC; CDR3 protein: CASSYSSSGSSSYNEQFF
J gene: TRBJ1-1; clone size: NA; D gene: NA; V gene: TRBV9; CDR3 DNA: TGTGCCAGCAGCGTCGAATCCAGGGGCCTGAACACTGAAGCTTTCTTT; CDR3 protein: CASSVESRGLNTEAFF
J gene: TRBJ2-1; clone size: NA; D gene: NA; V gene: TRBV19; CDR3 DNA: TGTGCCAGTAGTATAGTTCTTAACAATGAGCAGTTCTTC; CDR3 protein: CASSIVLNNEQFF
J gene: TRBJ1-2; clone size: NA; D gene: NA; V gene: TRBV2; CDR3 DNA: TGTGCCAGCCTGACCCGGGGGTTCCTTAAGGGCTACACCTTC; CDR3 protein: CASLTRGFLKGYTF
J gene: TRBJ2-1; clone size: once; D gene: TRBD2; V gene: TRBV28; CDR3 DNA: TGTGCCAGCAGTTCCCCTCCCCGACTAGCGGGGTTAAATGAGCAGTTCTTC; CDR3 protein: CASSSPPRLAGLNEQFF
J gene: TRBJ2-5; clone size: NA; D gene: NA; V gene: TRBV25-1; CDR3 DNA: TGTGCCAGCAGTCCCTTTCCGGACCCCAGGGAAGAGACCCAGTACTTC; CDR3 protein: CASSPFPDPREETQYF
J gene: TRBJ1-2; clone size: once; D gene: NA; V gene: TRBV28; CDR3 DNA: TGTGCCAGCAGTTTATCGGACTATGGCTACACCTTC; CDR3 protein: CASSLSDYGYTF
J gene: TRBJ2-2; clone size: few; D gene: NA; V gene: TRBV5-1; CDR3 DNA: TGCGCCAGCAGCTTTCGACTATCCGGGGAGCTGTTTTTT; CDR3 protein: CASSFRLSGELFF
J gene: TRBJ1-1; clone size: NA; D gene: NA; V gene: TRBV5-6; CDR3 DNA: TGTGCCAGCAGCCCCCCGGGGTTGAACACTGAAGCTTTCTTT; CDR3 protein: CASSPPGLNTEAFF
J gene: TRBJ2-1; clone size: once; D gene: NA; V gene: TRBV27; CDR3 DNA: TGTGCCAGCAGTCTGACCATAGCAGAGGACAATGAGCAGTTCTTC; CDR3 protein: CASSLTIAEDNEQFF
J gene: TRBJ1-4; clone size: NA; D gene: NA; V gene: TRBV2; CDR3 DNA: TGTGCCACCTTTGCAACTAATGAAAAACTGTTTTTT; CDR3 protein: CATFATNEKLFF
J gene: TRBJ2-1; clone size: NA; D gene: TRBD2; V gene: TRBV11-1; CDR3 DNA: TGTGCCAGCAGCTTAGGTAGCGGGAGGAACAATGAGCAGTTCTTC; CDR3 protein: CASSLGSGRNNEQFF
J gene: TRBJ2-3; clone size: NA; D gene: TRBD2; V gene: TRBV13; CDR3 DNA: TGTGCCAGCAGCTTAGTGCCCGGGGGGACTAGCGGCCTCGGCACTAGCACAGATACGCAGTATTTT; CDR3 protein: CASSLVPGGTSGLGTSTDTQYF
J gene: TRBJ2-5; clone size: NA; D gene: TRBD2; V gene: TRBV7-6; CDR3 DNA: TGTGCCAGCAGCTTAGGGGTAGAGACTAGCGGGAGGCTCCCCGTCATGAGGACCCAGTACTTC; CDR3 protein: CASSLGVETSGRLPVMRTQYF
J gene: TRBJ1-2; clone size: once; D gene: NA; V gene: TRBV5-1; CDR3 DNA: TGCGCCAGCAGCTTGGACCCGAGGGCGGAAGGCTATGGCTACACCTTC; CDR3 protein: CASSLDPRAEGYGYTF
J gene: TRBJ2-1; clone size: few; D gene: TRBD2; V gene: TRBV27; CDR3 DNA: TGTGCCAGCAGTTACGGGACTAGCGGGACCTACAATGAGCAGTTCTTC; CDR3 protein: CASSYGTSGTYNEQFF
J gene: TRBJ2-5; clone size: NA; D gene: NA; V gene: TRBV25-1; CDR3 DNA: TGTGCCAGCAGTGAGCAAGGCAGGGTCAAGGAGACCCAGTACTTC; CDR3 protein: CASSEQGRVKETQYF
J gene: TRBJ2-1; clone size: NA; D gene: TRBD2; V gene: TRBV6-4; CDR3 DNA: TGTGCCAGCAGTGACTCGGCTAGCGGGGCTTTAAATGAGCAGTTCTTC; CDR3 protein: CASSDSASGALNEQFF
J gene: TRBJ1-2; clone size: NA; D gene: NA; V gene: TRBV10-3; CDR3 DNA: TGTGCCATCAGTGAAAGAGCGGGTGGCAGGAACTATGGCTACACCTTC; CDR3 protein: CAISERAGGRNYGYTF
J gene: TRBJ2-5; clone size: NA; D gene: NA; V gene: TRBV19; CDR3 DNA: TGTGCCAGTAGTATGCGAGAGCTGAGCCGGAGGGTTCCGACGAGGGCCCAGTACTTC; CDR3 protein: CASSMRELSRRVPTRAQYF
J gene: TRBJ1-4; clone size: once; D gene: NA; V gene: TRBV19; CDR3 DNA: TGTGCCAGTAGTATCCGACCGGAGGGTGAAAAACTGTTTTTT; CDR3 protein: CASSIRPEGEKLFF
J gene: TRBJ1-5; clone size: NA; D gene: TRBD1; V gene: TRBV28; CDR3 DNA: TGTGCCAGCAGTTCACCGGGACAGGGAAAGGGTCAGCCCCAGCATTTT; CDR3 protein: CASSSPGQGKGQPQHF
J gene: TRBJ2-3; clone size: few; D gene: TRBD2; V gene: TRBV6-6; CDR3 DNA: TGTGCCAGCAGGCACGCACTAGCGGGGGAAGATACGCAGTATTTT; CDR3 protein: CASRHALAGEDTQYF
J gene: TRBJ2-1; clone size: NA; D gene: TRBD1; V gene: TRBV19; CDR3 DNA: TGTGCCAGTAGTGGCACAGGGGGCGGAGGGGAGCAGTTCTTC; CDR3 protein: CASSGTGGGGEQFF
J gene: TRBJ2-7; clone size: NA; D gene: TRBD2; V gene: TRBV28; CDR3 DNA: TGTGCCAGCAGCCGGGGGGGCGGCCCTCGGGAGCAGTACTTC; CDR3 protein: CASSRGGGPREQYF
J gene: TRBJ2-2; clone size: NA; D gene: TRBD1; V gene: TRBV18; CDR3 DNA: TGTGCCAGCTCGCCGAGACAGGGTGCCACCGGGGAGCTGTTTTTT; CDR3 protein: CASSPRQGATGELFF
J gene: TRBJ2-7; clone size: NA; D gene: NA; V gene: TRBV14; CDR3 DNA: TGTGCCAGCAGCCCTAGTGGTGGTCTGGGCTCCTACGAGCAGTACTTC; CDR3 protein: CASSPSGGLGSYEQYF
J gene: TRBJ1-5; clone size: NA; D gene: NA; V gene: TRBV7-2; CDR3 DNA: TGTGCCAGCAGCTCCGCAGGGACCGGGAGGCGGCCCCAGCATTTT; CDR3 protein: CASSSAGTGRRPQHF
J gene: TRBJ1-4; clone size: NA; D gene: TRBD1; V gene: TRBV11-3; CDR3 DNA: TGTGCCAGCAGCTTAGGATCCGGGACAGTCATGGGAGAAAAACTGTTTTTT; CDR3 protein: CASSLGSGTVMGEKLFF
J gene: TRBJ2-7; clone size: NA; D gene: TRBD1; V gene: TRBV28; CDR3 DNA: TGTGCCGGTAGGACAGGGAGTTCCTACGAGCAGTACTTC; CDR3 protein: CAGRTGSSYEQYF
J gene: TRBJ1-4; clone size: NA; D gene: NA; V gene: TRBV14; CDR3 DNA: TGTGCCAGCAGCCAAGAGGGCGGACTAATTAATGAAAAACTGTTTTTT; CDR3 protein: CASSQEGGLINEKLFF
J gene: TRBJ2-2; clone size: NA; D gene: NA; V gene: TRBV12-2; CDR3 DNA: TGTGCAAGTCGCTTAGAATCTAGCGTGAACACCGGGGAGCTGTTTTTT; CDR3 protein: CASRLESSVNTGELFF